Presented here are 13 T cell receptor beta chains from one specimen sequenced in a study of cytomegalovirus exposure and HLA in healthy donors. PCR primers comprised 60 Vbeta and 13 Jbeta primers. Measured with immunoSEQ multiplex PCR; TCRdb has only the in-frame clones, and not every one. This sample carries 170,000 or so clones, approximately 84% of them seen once, and the ten largest clones take under 5%. The specimen sequenced was PBMCs. The receptors stem from a girl under 18 in good health and CMV-seropositive.

The genes are TRBV27 and TRBJ1-2; D is ambiguous. Germline-derived CDR1 and CDR2 are MNHEY and SMNVEV (reference sequence). The CDR3 has 13 amino acids. V lost 6 bases and J 9 bases, leaving 17 bases between the germline ends. CDR3 sequence reads: CASSPREGLSYTF. Written as DNA, the CDR3 is TGTGCCAGCAGCCCCCGGGAGGGTTTGAGCTACACCTTC.

The chain combines TRBV4-1 with TRBJ1-1; 7 bases are shared with TRBD1. The junction had 9 bases not matched to a gene; V was cut back by 0 bases and J by 5 bases. The V gene's germline CDR1 is MGHRA and CDR2 YSYEKL. The CDR3 runs to 16 residues. As DNA, the CDR3 is TGCGCCAGCAGCCAAGAATCACAGGGGTTCGGGACTGAAGCTTTCTTT. This encodes CASSQESQGFGTEAFF.

About this clone: This sample also contains other DNA sequences that code for the same CDR3. The chain combines TRBV5-6 with TRBJ1-1; 7 bases align to TRBD1. V lost 2 bases, J lost 4 bases, and 5 bases stayed unmatched. CDR3 length: 14 amino acids. The germline V gene has CDR1 SGHDT and CDR2 YYEEEE. The CDR3 region has the DNA TGTGCCAGCAGCTTAGGGGGCCCGGGCACTGAAGCTTTCTTT. Translating gives CASSLGGPGTEAFF.

In DNA, the CDR3 is TGCGCCAGCAGCCTACGGACAGGGAACACTGAAGCTTTCTTT. This sequence encodes CASSLRTGNTEAFF. The V call is TRBV5-1, the J call TRBJ1-1; 7 positions match TRBD1. The CDR3 covers 14 residues. Germline lookup yields CDR1 SGHRS and CDR2 YFSETQ. V gave up 4 bases and J gave up 1 base; unmatched junction bases: 4.

The chain links TRBV4-1 to TRBJ1-1; weak D call: TRBD1 (5 bases). V lost 3 bases and J 2 bases, leaving 10 bases between the germline ends. The CDR3 covers 14 residues. From germline, CDR1 is MGHRA and CDR2 YSYEKL. The CDR3 is CASSQRTTNTEAFF. For the CDR3, the DNA is TGCGCCAGCAGCCAGAGGACAACTAACACTGAAGCTTTCTTT.

The genes are TRBV11-3 and TRBJ2-7, with a tentative D call TRBD2 (5 bases). The CDR3 runs 12 residues. Germline V lookup: CDR1 SGHNT, CDR2 YENEEA. The germline V and J ends were trimmed by 5 bases and 5 bases, with 10 bases remaining between them. CDR3 sequence reads: CASSRTGNEQYF. CDR3 coding DNA: TGTGCCAGCAGCAGGACGGGAAACGAGCAGTACTTC.

V is TRBV11-2 and J is TRBJ2-5; weak D call: TRBD2 (6 bases). Per the germline V gene, CDR1 is SGHAT and CDR2 is FQNNGV. The V end was cut by 5 bases, the J end by 2 bases, with 18 bases between. There are 16 residues in the CDR3. The CDR3, as DNA: TGTGCCAGCAGCCCATTTCCGGCGGGGTCACAAGAGACCCAGTACTTC. Its translation is CASSPFPAGSQETQYF.

J is TRBJ1-2 and V is TRBV11-2; D is unresolved. The germline V and J ends were trimmed by 1 base and 5 bases, with 11 bases remaining between them. Germline V gene sequence: CDR1 SGHAT, CDR2 FQNNGV. The CDR3 sequence is 14 residues long. The CDR3 protein is CASSLGTGSYGYTF. The CDR3 DNA sequence: TGTGCCAGCAGCTTAGGAACCGGGTCGTATGGCTACACCTTC. Complete variable domain (other parts from reference TRBV11-2 and TRBJ1-2): EAGVAQSPRYKIIEKRQSVAFWCNPISGHATLYWYQQILGQGPKLLIQFQNNGVVDDSQLPKDRFSAERLKGVDSTLKIQPAKLEDSAVYLCASSLGTGSYGYTFGSGTRLTVV.

The chain employs TRBV4-1 and TRBJ1-2; tentative D call: TRBD1 (6 bases). Trimming took 2 bases from V and 8 from J, leaving 12 bases between them. CDR1 is MGHRA, CDR2 YSYEKL, per germline. This CDR3 comprises 13 residues. This CDR3 reads CASSQPNRDGYTF. As DNA, the CDR3 is TGCGCCAGCAGCCAACCCAACAGGGACGGCTACACCTTC.

The V gene is TRBV15, the J gene TRBJ2-7; D possibly corresponds to TRBD1 (5 bases). V was trimmed by 2 bases and J by 4 bases, leaving 9 bases between them. This CDR3 contains 13 residues. Germline CDR1 is LNHNV and CDR2 is YYDKDF (reference sequence). The CDR3: CATSRQGGYEQYF. The CDR3, as DNA: TGTGCCACCAGCAGACAGGGTGGATACGAGCAGTACTTC. Drawing the rest from reference TRBV15 and TRBJ2-7, the complete variable domain is DAMVIQNPRYQVTQFGKPVTLSCSQTLNHNVMYWYQQKSSQAPKLLFHYYDKDFNNEADTPDNFQSRRPNTSFCFLDIRSPGLGDTAMYLCATSRQGGYEQYFGPGTRLTVT.

J is TRBJ1-1 and V is TRBV7-6, with 7 nucleotides matching TRBD1. V was pared by 0 bases and J by 1 base, with 11 bases of the junction left unmatched. This CDR3 comprises 18 residues. CDR1 is SGHVS, CDR2 FNYEAQ, per germline. The CDR3 protein is CASSLAQGTAPENTEAFF. The CDR3, as DNA: TGTGCCAGCAGCTTAGCGCAGGGGACAGCCCCCGAGAACACTGAAGCTTTCTTT.

The chain has TRBV7-3 and TRBJ2-1; TRBD2 agrees at 10 bases. CDR3 length: 18 amino acids. Germline V gene data show CDR1 as SGHTA and CDR2 as FQGTGA. J lost 2 bases, V lost 2 bases, and 9 bases had no gene match. CDR3 in amino acids: CASSLSSGGAAAYNEQFF. CDR3 DNA: TGTGCCAGCAGCTTATCCAGCGGGGGGGCCGCGGCCTACAATGAGCAGTTCTTC.

The gene calls are TRBV6-1 and TRBJ2-7, with 7 bases matching TRBD1. V was pared by 4 bases and J by 4 bases, with 4 bases of the junction left unmatched. Looked up from germline, CDR1 is MNHNS and CDR2 is SASEGT. The CDR3 contains 13 residues. The CDR3 coding sequence is TGTGCCAGCAGTGTCGGGACAGTTTACGAGCAGTACTTC. This codes for CASSVGTVYEQYF.